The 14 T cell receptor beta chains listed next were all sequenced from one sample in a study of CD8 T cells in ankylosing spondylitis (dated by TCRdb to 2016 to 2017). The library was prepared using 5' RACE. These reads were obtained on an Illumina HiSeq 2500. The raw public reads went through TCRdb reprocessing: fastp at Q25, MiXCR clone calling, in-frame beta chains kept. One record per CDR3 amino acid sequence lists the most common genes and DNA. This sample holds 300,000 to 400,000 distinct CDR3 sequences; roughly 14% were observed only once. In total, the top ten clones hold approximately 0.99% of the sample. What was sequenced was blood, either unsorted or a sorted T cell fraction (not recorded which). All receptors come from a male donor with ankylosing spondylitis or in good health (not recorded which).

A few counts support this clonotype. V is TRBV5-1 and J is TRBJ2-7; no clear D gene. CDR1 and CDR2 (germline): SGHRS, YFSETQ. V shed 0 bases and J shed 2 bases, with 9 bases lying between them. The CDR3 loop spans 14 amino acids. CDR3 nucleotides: TGCGCCAGCAGCTTGGGGACCTCGACCTACGAGCAGTACTTC. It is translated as CASSLGTSTYEQYF.

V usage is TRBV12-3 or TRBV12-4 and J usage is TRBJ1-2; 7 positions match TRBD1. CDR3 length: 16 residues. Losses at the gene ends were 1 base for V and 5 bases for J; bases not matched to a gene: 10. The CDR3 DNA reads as TGTGCCAGCAGTTTAGACAGGGGAAGTGGGAAGTATGGCTACACCTTC. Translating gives CASSLDRGSGKYGYTF.

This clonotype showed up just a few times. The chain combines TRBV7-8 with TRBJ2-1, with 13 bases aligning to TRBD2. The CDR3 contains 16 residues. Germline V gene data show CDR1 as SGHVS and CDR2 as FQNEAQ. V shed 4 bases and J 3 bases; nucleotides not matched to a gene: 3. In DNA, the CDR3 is TGTGCCAGCAGCTCCGGGACTAGCGGGATCTACAATGAGCAGTTCTTC. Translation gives CASSSGTSGIYNEQFF.

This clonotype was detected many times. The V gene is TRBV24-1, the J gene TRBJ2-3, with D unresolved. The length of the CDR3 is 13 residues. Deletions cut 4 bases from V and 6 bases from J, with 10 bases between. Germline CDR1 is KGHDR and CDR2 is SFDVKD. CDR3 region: CATSDPPPDTQYF. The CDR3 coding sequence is TGTGCCACCAGTGACCCCCCTCCGGATACGCAGTATTTT.

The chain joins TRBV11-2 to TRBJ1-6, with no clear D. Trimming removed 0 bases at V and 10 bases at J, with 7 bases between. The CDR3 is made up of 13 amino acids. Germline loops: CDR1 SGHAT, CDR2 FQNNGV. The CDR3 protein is CASSLDPSSPLHF. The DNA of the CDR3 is TGTGCCAGCAGCTTAGATCCAAGCTCACCCCTCCACTTT.

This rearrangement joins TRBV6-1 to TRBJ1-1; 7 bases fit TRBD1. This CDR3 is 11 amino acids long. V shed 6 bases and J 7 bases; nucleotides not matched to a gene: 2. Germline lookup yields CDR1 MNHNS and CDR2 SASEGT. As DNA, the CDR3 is TGTGCCAGCAGAGACAGGGATGAAGCTTTCTTT. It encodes CASRDRDEAFF.

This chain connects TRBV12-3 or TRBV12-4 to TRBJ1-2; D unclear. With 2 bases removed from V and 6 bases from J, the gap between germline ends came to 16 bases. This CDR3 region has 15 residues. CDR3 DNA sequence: TGTGCCAGCAGTTTAAGTCGGACGGCGGTCAATGGCTACACCTTC. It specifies CASSLSRTAVNGYTF.

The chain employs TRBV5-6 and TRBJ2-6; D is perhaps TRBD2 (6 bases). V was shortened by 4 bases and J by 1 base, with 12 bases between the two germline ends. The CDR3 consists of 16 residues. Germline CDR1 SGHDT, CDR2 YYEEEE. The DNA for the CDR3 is TGTGCCAGCAGCAGGAGGGCCCGGTCTGGGGCCAACGTCCTGACTTTC. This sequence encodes CASSRRARSGANVLTF.

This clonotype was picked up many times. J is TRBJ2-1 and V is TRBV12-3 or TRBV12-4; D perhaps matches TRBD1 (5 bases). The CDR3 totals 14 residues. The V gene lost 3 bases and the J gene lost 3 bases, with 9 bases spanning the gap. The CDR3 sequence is CASSFQTVYNEQFF. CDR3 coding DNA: TGTGCCAGCAGTTTCCAGACAGTCTACAATGAGCAGTTCTTC.

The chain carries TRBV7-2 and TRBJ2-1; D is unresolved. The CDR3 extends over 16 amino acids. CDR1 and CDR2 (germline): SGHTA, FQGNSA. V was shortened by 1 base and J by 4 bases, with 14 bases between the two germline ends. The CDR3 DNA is TGTGCCAGCAGCTTAGTTGGGCTCAGCCAGTACAATGAGCAGTTCTTC. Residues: CASSLVGLSQYNEQFF.

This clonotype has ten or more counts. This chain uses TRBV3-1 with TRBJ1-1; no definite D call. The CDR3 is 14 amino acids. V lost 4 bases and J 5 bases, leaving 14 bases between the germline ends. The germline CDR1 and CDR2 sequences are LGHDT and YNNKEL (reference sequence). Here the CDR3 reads CASSLPLARTEAFF. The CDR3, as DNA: TGTGCCAGCAGCCTCCCCCTGGCGAGGACTGAAGCTTTCTTT.

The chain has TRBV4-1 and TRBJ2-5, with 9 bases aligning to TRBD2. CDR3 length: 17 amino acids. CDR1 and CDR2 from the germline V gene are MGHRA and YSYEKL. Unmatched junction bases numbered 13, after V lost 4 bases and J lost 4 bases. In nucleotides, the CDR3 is TGCGCCAGCAGCCGGGGAGCGGGAGGCCTTAGAAGAGAGACCCAGTACTTC. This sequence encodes CASSRGAGGLRRETQYF.

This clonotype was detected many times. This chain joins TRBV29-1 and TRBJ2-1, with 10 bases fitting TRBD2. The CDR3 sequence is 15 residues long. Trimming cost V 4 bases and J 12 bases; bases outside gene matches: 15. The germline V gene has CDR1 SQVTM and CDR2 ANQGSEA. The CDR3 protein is CSVVQSSGRAGLQFF. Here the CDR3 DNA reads TGCAGCGTTGTACAGTCGAGCGGGAGGGCCGGTTTGCAGTTCTTC.

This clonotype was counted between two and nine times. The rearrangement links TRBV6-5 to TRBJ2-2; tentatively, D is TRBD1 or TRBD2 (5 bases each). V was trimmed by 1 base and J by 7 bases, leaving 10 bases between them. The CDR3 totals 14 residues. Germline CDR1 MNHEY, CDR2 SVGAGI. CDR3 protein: CASSYWGTVGELFF. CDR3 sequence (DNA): TGTGCCAGCAGTTACTGGGGGACCGTCGGGGAGCTGTTTTTT.